This T cell receptor (beta chain) was identified in a study of PD-1 blockade in classical Hodgkin lymphoma. Germline V gene sequence: CDR1 SEHNR, CDR2 FQNEAQ (reference sequence). After removal of 5 bases from V and 6 bases from J, the junction contained 6 bases not matched to a gene. The CDR3 runs to 13 residues. Time point described: cycle 4 day 1 (C4D1), after 6 weeks of nivolumab. There was relapse after autologous stem cell transplantation in every patient, and there was variation in brentuximab vedotin exposure. Study-level results: Reasons behind the repertoire differences stay unclear, perhaps disease activity or earlier therapy.

Profiling relied on immunoSEQ multiplex PCR, and the TCRdb table lists in-frame clones only, not all of them. The sample holds under 20,000 clones, 76% seen once. As to this clone: The antigen is not known.

The chain combines TRBV7-9 with TRBJ2-7, with TRBD1 identical over 8 bases. The input for sequencing was peripheral blood mononuclear cells (PBMCs), taken before the fourth cycle of nivolumab. This clonotype was sampled from a human donor with classical Hodgkin lymphoma. CDR3 in amino acids: CASSAGQGSEQYF. CDR3 bases: TGTGCCAGCAGCGCCGGACAGGGAAGCGAGCAGTACTTC.